What follows are 30 T cell receptor beta chains derived from one specimen sequenced in a study of technical replicates of blood from several donors. Clones were sequenced by immunoSEQ multiplex PCR, and TCRdb holds only the in-frame ones, with some missing. This table holds about 75,000 clones, 95% to 98% found once. The sequenced material came from T cells isolated from PBMCs. The receptors here all came from a human donor in good health.

CDR3 loop: CATSRGQDSGNTIYF. CDR3 bases: TGTGCCACCAGCCGGGGACAGGACTCTGGAAACACCATATATTTT. The rearrangement uses TRBV15 and TRBJ1-3, with 8 nucleotides matching TRBD1. J lost 0 bases, V lost 5 bases, and 3 bases had no gene match. The CDR3 runs to 15 residues. Germline lookup yields CDR1 LNHNV and CDR2 YYDKDF (reference sequence).

This clone was detected only once. V and J are TRBV7-6 and TRBJ1-2; D is possibly TRBD1 (6 bases). V was trimmed by 5 bases and J by 4 bases, leaving 17 bases between them. This CDR3 spans 15 amino acids. Germline loops: CDR1 SGHVS, CDR2 FNYEAQ. The CDR3 loop is CASSTTSGTLYGYTF. The CDR3 region has the DNA TGTGCCAGCAGCACCACCTCCGGGACACTCTATGGCTACACCTTC.

This chain connects TRBV25-1 to TRBJ1-5, with 7 bases that match TRBD1. After removal of 3 bases from V and 7 bases from J, the junction contained 6 bases not matched to a gene. The germline V gene encodes CDR1 MGHDK and CDR2 SYGVNS. The CDR3 totals 14 residues. Here the CDR3 DNA reads TGTGCCAGCAGTGATTCCACAGGGGAACAGCCCCAGCATTTT. This gives the protein CASSDSTGEQPQHF.

The genes are TRBV5-4 and TRBJ1-2, with 12 positions matching TRBD1. With 4 bases clipped from V and 7 bases from J, the junction kept 8 bases outside the gene matches. The CDR3 has 15 amino acids. The germline V gene has CDR1 SGHNT and CDR2 YYREEE (reference sequence). The CDR3 here is CASSTPGTGGLGYTF. In DNA, the CDR3 is TGTGCCAGCAGCACCCCCGGGACAGGGGGCCTTGGCTACACCTTC.

The chain joins TRBV29-1 to TRBJ2-7; TRBD2 matches at 14 bases. Germline values: CDR1 SQVTM, CDR2 ANQGSEA. V was pared by 6 bases and J by 4 bases, with 5 bases of the junction left unmatched. This CDR3 has 14 amino acids. The CDR3 DNA reads as TGCAGCGTGTCTGGACTAGCGGGAGGATACGAGCAGTACTTC. This encodes CSVSGLAGGYEQYF.

The chain employs TRBV5-1 and TRBJ1-4; weak D call: TRBD1 (6 bases). CDR1 and CDR2 (germline): SGHRS, YFSETQ. V was shortened by 4 bases and J by 4 bases, with 14 bases between the two germline ends. The CDR3 contains 15 residues. The CDR3 loop is CASSDLSGVNEKLFF. The DNA of the CDR3 is TGCGCCAGCAGCGATTTATCAGGGGTTAATGAAAAACTGTTTTTT.

CDR3 in DNA: TGTGCCAGCAGCTCCCGGACTAGCGTATACTACGAGCAGTACTTC. Translated, it gives CASSSRTSVYYEQYF. The chain carries TRBV7-9 and TRBJ2-7, with TRBD2 identical over 9 bases. J was trimmed by 3 bases and V by 4 bases; bases with no gene match: 7. The CDR3 is made up of 15 amino acids. Looked up from germline, CDR1 is SEHNR and CDR2 is FQNEAQ (reference sequence).

The gene calls are TRBV4-1 and TRBJ2-7; D possibly corresponds to TRBD1 (5 bases). The CDR3 covers 17 residues. V was cut by 0 bases and J by 2 bases, with 17 bases left in between. Germline lookup yields CDR1 MGHRA and CDR2 YSYEKL. CDR3 region: CASSQDFRSQGTYEQYF. The CDR3 coding sequence is TGCGCCAGCAGCCAAGATTTCAGATCCCAGGGAACCTACGAGCAGTACTTC.

The chain joins TRBV11-3 to TRBJ1-2, with 8 bases lining up with TRBD1. The CDR3 consists of 14 residues. Germline V gene data show CDR1 as SGHNT and CDR2 as YENEEA. The V and J ends lost 1 base and 5 bases, in that order; junction bases with no gene match: 3. CDR3 coding DNA: TGTGCCAGCAGCTTAGGGGACAGGCCTTATGGCTACACCTTC. Translating gives CASSLGDRPYGYTF.

J is TRBJ2-2 and V is TRBV5-8, with 10 positions matching TRBD2. The germline V gene encodes CDR1 SGHTS and CDR2 YDEGEE. The CDR3 covers 15 residues. V was clipped by 2 bases and J by 7 bases; unmatched bases: 5. The CDR3 reads CASSFFLAGVGELFF. CDR3 coding DNA: TGTGCCAGCAGCTTTTTCCTAGCGGGAGTCGGGGAGCTGTTTTTT.

Here the CDR3 reads CASSSLGSGSYNEQFF. CDR3 sequence (DNA): TGCGCCAGCAGCTCCTTAGGTAGCGGGTCCTACAATGAGCAGTTCTTC. V is TRBV5-1 and J is TRBJ2-1; TRBD2 matches at 7 bases. From germline, CDR1 is SGHRS and CDR2 YFSETQ. J gave up 1 base and V 3 bases, and 7 bases lay outside the gene matches. The CDR3 runs to 16 residues.

The CDR3 here is CATSQGRRTEAFF. DNA of the CDR3: TGTGCCACCTCTCAAGGGCGGAGGACTGAAGCTTTCTTT. J is TRBJ1-1 and V is TRBV15; D is uncertain. From germline, CDR1 is LNHNV and CDR2 YYDKDF (reference sequence). This CDR3 has 13 residues. Trimming took 8 bases from V and 5 from J, leaving 15 bases between them.

The DNA of the CDR3 is TGCGCCAGCAGCTCCCGGGGGAACTATGGCTACACCTTC. This translates into CASSSRGNYGYTF. The rearrangement joins TRBV4-1 to TRBJ1-2; maybe TRBD1 (5 bases). CDR3 length: 13 amino acids. Trimming removed 5 bases from V and 2 bases from J, with 9 bases in between. Germline CDR1 is MGHRA and CDR2 is YSYEKL.

The V and J genes are TRBV5-4 and TRBJ2-1, with D possibly being TRBD1 (6 bases). V was cut by 1 base and J by 7 bases, with 12 bases left in between. Germline V gene lookup returns CDR1 SGHNT and CDR2 YYREEE (reference sequence). This CDR3 is built from 14 residues. CDR3 residues: CASSLPGHGNEQFF. CDR3 nucleotide sequence: TGTGCCAGCAGCTTGCCGGGACACGGGAATGAGCAGTTCTTC.

The V gene is TRBV6-6, the J gene TRBJ2-1, with 12 bases aligning to TRBD2. CDR3 size: 15 residues. The germline gives CDR1 MNHNY, CDR2 SVGAGI (reference sequence). Unmatched junction bases numbered 5, after V lost 6 bases and J lost 5 bases. CDR3 amino acids: CASRPLAGGDNEQFF. The CDR3 DNA follows: TGTGCCAGCAGACCTCTAGCGGGGGGGGACAATGAGCAGTTCTTC.

V usage is TRBV18 and J usage is TRBJ1-1; D ambiguous. The CDR3 has 14 residues. V was pared by 6 bases and J by 0 bases, with 11 bases between. Germline CDR1 and CDR2: KGHSH and LQKENI. The CDR3 protein is CASSVVSLNTEAFF. The CDR3 region has the DNA TGTGCCAGCTCGGTGGTTAGCCTGAACACTGAAGCTTTCTTT.

CDR3 region: CASTTKDRGLEKLFF. The DNA for the CDR3 is TGTGCCAGCACCACTAAGGACAGGGGTCTTGAAAAACTGTTTTTT. This rearrangement joins TRBV2 to TRBJ1-4; TRBD1 agrees at 9 bases. Germline V lookup: CDR1 SNHLY, CDR2 FYNNEI. The CDR3 contains 15 residues. Germline trimming cut 7 bases from V and 7 bases from J; bases unmatched to any gene: 10.

J is TRBJ2-7 and V is TRBV10-1, with D possibly matching TRBD2 (5 bases). The length of the CDR3 is 13 residues. Germline CDR1 and CDR2: WNHNN and SYGVQD (reference sequence). The V and J ends lost 5 bases and 2 bases respectively, with 10 bases between them. CDR3 sequence: CASSSGLTYEQYF. The CDR3 DNA reads TGCGCCAGCAGTAGCGGATTAACCTACGAGCAGTACTTC.

The chain employs TRBV28 and TRBJ2-3; 7 nucleotides agree with TRBD1. Germline-derived CDR1 and CDR2 are MDHEN and SYDVKM. The CDR3 consists of 12 residues. V lost 5 bases, J lost 7 bases, and 3 bases stayed unmatched. CDR3 bases: TGTGCCAGCAGTCGACAGGGACATACGCAGTATTTT. The encoded protein is CASSRQGHTQYF.

The rearrangement uses TRBV9 and TRBJ1-1; 12 bases fit TRBD1. Germline loops: CDR1 SGDLS, CDR2 YYNGEE. The CDR3 is made up of 17 amino acids. J was trimmed by 1 base and V by 3 bases; bases with no gene match: 7. The CDR3 nucleotides read TGTGCCAGCAGCGGTTCCGGGACAGGGGGCGCGAACACTGAAGCTTTCTTT. It codes for CASSGSGTGGANTEAFF.

This chain joins TRBV30 and TRBJ1-5, with 10 bases lining up with TRBD1. Trimming removed 5 bases from V and 0 bases from J; junction bases left unmatched: 7. Germline CDR1 reads GTSNPN; CDR2 reads SVGIG (reference sequence). The CDR3 runs 16 residues. The CDR3 sequence: CAWDRGPLYSNQPQHF. The CDR3 DNA reads TGTGCCTGGGACAGGGGGCCCCTATATAGCAATCAGCCCCAGCATTTT.

The rearrangement uses TRBV30 and TRBJ2-3, with D unresolved. The V and J ends lost 1 base and 1 base respectively, with 12 bases between them. This CDR3 has 15 residues. Germline V gene lookup returns CDR1 GTSNPN and CDR2 SVGIG (reference sequence). CDR3 loop: CAWSGTLAGTDTQYF. DNA of the CDR3: TGTGCCTGGAGTGGTACGCTCGCGGGCACAGATACGCAGTATTTT.

The V gene is TRBV2, the J gene TRBJ1-6, with 10 bases lining up with TRBD1. Unmatched junction bases numbered 5, after V lost 6 bases and J lost 6 bases. The CDR3 sequence is 15 residues long. The germline V gene has CDR1 SNHLY and CDR2 FYNNEI. This CDR3 is CASRRTGGPNSPLHF. CDR3 nucleotide sequence: TGTGCCAGCAGGAGGACAGGGGGACCTAATTCACCCCTCCACTTT.

Here the CDR3 DNA reads TGCAGCGTTGAAGGGGTCCACAGGCCTATTAGCAATCAGCCCCAGCATTTT. Translation gives CSVEGVHRPISNQPQHF. The genes are TRBV29-1 and TRBJ1-5; tentatively, D is TRBD1 (5 bases). Germline V lookup: CDR1 SQVTM, CDR2 ANQGSEA. The CDR3 is 17 residues long. V dropped 1 base and J dropped 0 bases, with 16 bases sitting between them.

The chain couples TRBV29-1 to TRBJ2-2, with 8 bases matching TRBD1. CDR1 is SQVTM, CDR2 ANQGSEA, per germline. The CDR3 is 14 amino acids. V lost 7 bases and J lost 6; bases outside the gene matches: 10. CDR3 amino acids: CSGEIGQGAGELFF. DNA of the CDR3: TGCAGCGGGGAAATAGGACAGGGAGCCGGGGAGCTGTTTTTT.

The DNA for the CDR3 is TGTGCCAGCAGCTTAAGCATGGAATCCCGGGGGGCAGATACGCAGTATTTT. Amino acid sequence: CASSLSMESRGADTQYF. This rearrangement joins TRBV11-2 to TRBJ2-3, with 7 bases matching TRBD2. This CDR3 comprises 17 residues. CDR1 is SGHAT and CDR2 is FQNNGV in the germline V gene. V trimming: 2 bases; J trimming: 4 bases; junction bases outside the gene matches: 12.

This clone appeared once. The CDR3 is CASSPEGDVVAFF. CDR3 DNA: TGTGCCAGCTCACCGGAAGGGGATGTGGTCGCTTTCTTT. The V gene is TRBV18, the J gene TRBJ1-1, with D maybe TRBD1 (5 bases). The CDR3 length is 13 residues. V lost 3 bases and J lost 11, with 16 bases in between. Germline V gene data show CDR1 as KGHSH and CDR2 as LQKENI.

This rearrangement joins TRBV15 to TRBJ2-2; 7 nucleotides line up with TRBD2. The V segment lost 1 base and the J segment 3 bases; nucleotides outside the gene matches: 8. Germline CDR1 reads LNHNV; CDR2 reads YYDKDF (reference sequence). The CDR3 is made up of 17 amino acids. CDR3 nucleotides: TGTGCCACCAGCAGAGTGGGAGGACTAGGAGACACCGGGGAGCTGTTTTTT. Its protein product is CATSRVGGLGDTGELFF.

The V and J genes are TRBV6-1 and TRBJ2-7; D gene ambiguous. Germline-derived CDR1 and CDR2 are MNHNS and SASEGT. CDR3 size: 15 residues. Between the trimmed V and J ends, which lost 1 base and 2 bases, there was a span of 12 bases. CDR3 loop: CASSEGAGLAYEQYF. CDR3 bases: TGTGCCAGCAGTGAAGGCGCAGGTTTAGCCTACGAGCAGTACTTC.

The chain is built from TRBV19 and TRBJ2-7; maybe TRBD1 (5 bases). V was trimmed by 6 bases and J by 4 bases, leaving 10 bases between them. Germline V gene lookup returns CDR1 LNHDA and CDR2 SQIVND (reference sequence). This CDR3 has 12 amino acids. In nucleotides, the CDR3 is TGTGCCAGTAGCAGGGTTGGGTACGAGCAGTACTTC. Amino acid sequence: CASSRVGYEQYF.